These 27 T cell receptor beta chains were sequenced from one sample in a study of read filtering for tumor transcriptome and immune sequencing (TCRdb year 2020). The sequencing machine was an Illumina HiSeq 4000. The Immunoverse kit was used to build TCR libraries from 400 ng RNA, with molecular barcoded adaptors covering alpha/delta and beta/gamma chains. TCRdb reprocessing: public reads trimmed at Q25 with fastp, clones called with MiXCR, in-frame beta chains kept. Duplicate CDR3 protein sequences are folded into a single record with the most common DNA and genes. The sample has around 41,000 distinct CDR3 sequences on record, about 15% of them singletons. The ten largest clonotypes hold roughly 18% of the sample. The sequenced sample was a population of CD138-negative cells sorted from bone marrow. The sample's cell subset or site label is to be understood as: bone marrow mononuclear cells depleted of CD138+ plasma/myeloma cells by negative magnetic selection. These TCRs come from a donor at least 40 years old with multiple myeloma.

This clonotype was detected ten times or more. The rearrangement links TRBV2 to TRBJ2-1; the D gene is possibly TRBD1 (5 bases). The V gene's germline CDR1 is SNHLY and CDR2 FYNNEI. The CDR3 totals 11 residues. Trimming took 1 base from V and 12 from J, leaving 7 bases between them. The CDR3 is CASSEDRRQFF. In DNA form, the CDR3 reads TGTGCCAGCAGTGAAGACAGGAGGCAGTTCTTC.

The chain has TRBV2 and TRBJ1-5; D not resolved. CDR3 size: 14 residues. The germline V gene encodes CDR1 SNHLY and CDR2 FYNNEI. V lost 6 bases and J lost 2, with 11 bases in between. CDR3 bases: TGTGCCAGCAGGGCAGACTTGGGCAATCAGCCCCAGCATTTT. Its protein is CASRADLGNQPQHF.

In this sample, this clonotype turned up many times. This chain connects TRBV4-3 to TRBJ2-2, with unresolved D. The CDR3 runs 15 residues. Trimming took 0 bases from V and 4 from J, leaving 9 bases between them. The V gene's germline CDR1 is LGHNA and CDR2 YSLEER. CDR3 DNA sequence: TGCGCCAGCAGCCAAGATACCGGAAGCACCGGGGAGCTGTTTTTT. This translates into CASSQDTGSTGELFF.

This clonotype was seen many times. A read error may be the cause here, since a much bigger clone is one base away. The CDR3: CAWSVAFYNEQFF. In DNA, the CDR3 is TGTGCCTGGAGTGTGGCGTTCTACAATGAGCAGTTCTTC. The V call is TRBV30, the J call TRBJ2-1, with no clear D. The V gene's germline CDR1 is GTSNPN and CDR2 SVGIG (reference sequence). The V gene lost 0 bases and the J gene lost 3 bases, with 6 bases spanning the gap. The length of the CDR3 is 13 residues.

This clonotype was counted at least ten times. This chain uses TRBV4-1 with TRBJ2-1; perhaps TRBD1 as D (5 bases). The ends were cut back, 0 bases at V and 9 bases at J, with 12 bases in the middle. The CDR3 runs to 14 residues. Per germline, CDR1 MGHRA and CDR2 YSYEKL. Here the CDR3 reads CASSQDDSHSEQFF. The CDR3 DNA reads as TGCGCCAGCAGCCAAGATGACAGCCATAGTGAGCAGTTCTTC.

This chain connects TRBV30 to TRBJ1-2; the D is unclear. The germline V gene encodes CDR1 GTSNPN and CDR2 SVGIG (reference sequence). This CDR3 region has 12 residues. The germline V and J ends were trimmed by 4 bases and 2 bases, with 8 bases remaining between them. The CDR3 sequence is CAWNVVNYGYTF. In DNA, the CDR3 is TGTGCCTGGAATGTGGTAAACTATGGCTACACCTTC.

This clonotype was detected many times. V and J are TRBV20-1 and TRBJ2-1, with 9 bases fitting TRBD2. V shed 6 bases, J shed 0 bases, and the junction held 9 bases outside the gene matches. Germline V gives CDR1 DFQATT, CDR2 SNEGSKA (reference sequence). The CDR3 runs 16 residues. Here the CDR3 DNA reads TGCAGTGCAAACCCGACTAGCGGAAGCTCCTACAATGAGCAGTTCTTC. It translates to CSANPTSGSSYNEQFF.

This clonotype appeared a few times. Just one base apart from a much larger clone, this may be a read error. V usage is TRBV5-1 and J usage is TRBJ2-3, with D unclear. Germline assignment: CDR1 SGHRS and CDR2 YFSETQ. This CDR3 has 13 residues. The DNA for the CDR3 is TGCGCCAGCAGCTTGATGGGTTCAGATACGCGGTATTTT. It specifies CASSLMGSDTRYF.

In this sample, this clonotype turned up many times. This chain joins TRBV5-4 and TRBJ2-5; no reliable D call. The CDR3 length is 13 residues. Germline values: CDR1 SGHNT, CDR2 YYREEE (reference sequence). Trimming removed 0 bases at V and 2 bases at J, with 5 bases between. As DNA, the CDR3 is TGTGCCAGCAGCTTGGGTCCGCAAGAGACCCAGTACTTC. It yields the protein CASSLGPQETQYF.

This clonotype showed up many times. The genes are TRBV7-2 and TRBJ2-1; perhaps TRBD1 as D (5 bases). Trimming pared 4 bases from V and 8 bases from J, leaving 9 bases between. This CDR3 has 12 amino acids. Germline V gene data show CDR1 as SGHTA and CDR2 as FQGNSA. CDR3 sequence reads: CASSSQGYEQFF. In DNA, the CDR3 is TGTGCCAGCAGCTCCCAGGGTTATGAGCAGTTCTTC.

This clonotype showed up many times. The V call is TRBV11-2, the J call TRBJ1-5, with D unclear. The germline gives CDR1 SGHAT, CDR2 FQNNGV. Trimming removed 3 bases from V and 7 bases from J, with 4 bases in between. The CDR3 spans 11 residues. This chain's CDR3 is CASSLVQPQHF. For the CDR3, the DNA is TGTGCCAGCAGCTTGGTACAGCCCCAGCATTTT. Using reference TRBV11-2 and TRBJ1-5 for the parts outside the CDR3, the full variable domain is EAGVAQSPRYKIIEKRQSVAFWCNPISGHATLYWYQQILGQGPKLLIQFQNNGVVDDSQLPKDRFSAERLKGVDSTLKIQPAKLEDSAVYLCASSLVQPQHFGDGTRLSIL.

This clonotype was counted at least ten times. The chain has TRBV11-1 and TRBJ1-1; TRBD1 aligns across 9 bases. CDR1 is SGHAT, CDR2 FQDESV, per germline (reference sequence). The CDR3 extends over 15 amino acids. V shed 5 bases and J 1 base; nucleotides not matched to a gene: 5. CDR3 amino acids: CASSANRGRNTEAFF. CDR3 nucleotide sequence: TGTGCCAGCAGCGCAAACAGGGGGCGGAACACTGAAGCTTTCTTT.

Notes on this clonotype: As the CDR3 is not closed by the conserved phenylalanine or tryptophan, this likely results from a read error. The chain employs TRBV19 and TRBJ1-1; D perhaps matches TRBD1 (5 bases). CDR1 and CDR2 from the germline V gene are LNHDA and SQIVND (reference sequence). The CDR3 has 16 residues. CDR3 residues: CASTEAGAGLNTDAFS. Written as DNA, the CDR3 is TGTGCCAGTACCGAGGCTGGTGCGGGGCTAAACACTGATGCTTTCTCT.

This clonotype was found many times. The chain employs TRBV5-1 and TRBJ2-3; 10 bases match TRBD2. V shed 4 bases, J shed 5 bases, and the junction held 10 bases outside the gene matches. From germline, CDR1 is SGHRS and CDR2 YFSETQ. The CDR3 totals 16 residues. Here the CDR3 reads CASSTERGGIGDTQYF. CDR3 nucleotide sequence: TGCGCCAGCAGCACCGAGCGGGGGGGCATCGGAGATACGCAGTATTTT.

This clonotype appeared a few times. A much larger clonotype is one base distant, so this may be a read error. This chain connects TRBV6-5 to TRBJ1-5; D gene uncertain. Per germline, CDR1 MNHEY and CDR2 SVGAGI. The CDR3 length is 14 residues. DNA for the CDR3: TGTGCCGGCAGCCCGAACAGAGGCAATCAGCCCCAGCATTTT. It yields the protein CAGSPNRGNQPQHF.

There are many counts of this clonotype. The chain uses TRBV28 and TRBJ2-2; D is possibly TRBD2 (6 bases). The V end lost 7 bases, the J end lost 7 bases, and 19 bases lay between the germline ends. This CDR3 contains 15 residues. Germline values: CDR1 MDHEN, CDR2 SYDVKM. The CDR3 nucleotides are TGTGCCAGCAAAGAGGTGGAGGGGCGGATCGGGGAGCTGTTTTTT. This translates into CASKEVEGRIGELFF.

Note on this clonotype: No DNA is shown, since the ends of the CDR3 on it are uncertain; the CDR3 is the one TCRdb lists. CDR3 loop: CASSYSWGGGNTEACF. The chain employs TRBV6-5 and TRBJ1-1; TRBD1, as called in the table, went unchecked against the DNA. The CDR3 numbers 16 amino acids, ends counted. Germline-derived CDR1 and CDR2 are MNHEY and SVGAGI.

This clonotype was detected only a few times. The genes are TRBV20-1 and TRBJ1-1; D perhaps matches TRBD1 (5 bases). The V gene's germline CDR1 is DFQATT and CDR2 SNEGSKA (reference sequence). V gave up 0 bases and J gave up 3 bases, with 14 bases separating them. CDR3 length: 15 residues. Here the CDR3 reads CSARDLDGGDTEAFF. CDR3 DNA sequence: TGCAGTGCTAGAGATTTGGACGGGGGGGACACTGAAGCTTTCTTT.

This clonotype was recorded many times. The V call is TRBV7-6, the J call TRBJ2-1, with 9 nucleotides matching TRBD2. Germline lookup yields CDR1 SGHVS and CDR2 FNYEAQ. CDR3 length: 15 amino acids. With V trimmed by 4 bases and J by 4 bases, 5 bases remained unmatched. Here the CDR3 reads CASSSLAGNYNEQFF. DNA of the CDR3: TGTGCCAGCAGCTCCCTAGCGGGGAATTACAATGAGCAGTTCTTC.

This clonotype was found many times. The chain joins TRBV28 to TRBJ2-2; D ambiguous. Deletions cut 5 bases from V and 3 bases from J, with 10 bases between. CDR1 is MDHEN, CDR2 SYDVKM, per germline. The CDR3 length is 14 residues. The CDR3 is CASSPAGDTGELFF. The CDR3 region has the DNA TGTGCCAGCAGTCCCGCTGGGGACACCGGGGAGCTGTTTTTT.

This clonotype is classed as medium-sized. The chain combines TRBV7-3 with TRBJ2-1, with D hard to call. CDR1 SGHTA and CDR2 FQGTGA come from the germline V gene. V lost 2 bases and J lost 9, with 11 bases in between. The length of the CDR3 is 13 residues. CDR3 residues: CASSLSGLGEQFF. In DNA, the CDR3 is TGTGCCAGCAGCTTATCTGGGCTCGGTGAGCAGTTCTTC.

A few counts support this clonotype. A much larger clone differs by one base, so this may be a read error. CDR3 sequence: CASSIGRNKKLFF. In nucleotides, the CDR3 is TGTGCCAGCAGTATAGGACGAAATAAAAAACTGTTTTTT. The genes are TRBV27 and TRBJ1-4; D uncertain. V was shortened by 5 bases and J by 9 bases, with 13 bases between the two germline ends. Germline loops: CDR1 MNHEY, CDR2 SMNVEV (reference sequence). The length of the CDR3 is 13 residues.

At least ten counts were recorded for this clonotype. The V gene is TRBV19, the J gene TRBJ1-1; D is unclear. Germline V gives CDR1 LNHDA, CDR2 SQIVND (reference sequence). CDR3 length: 16 amino acids. Trimming took 3 bases from V and 3 from J, leaving 17 bases between them. The DNA of the CDR3 is TGTGCCAGTAGTATCGAAGGCGTCGGCCGGGACACTGAAGCTTTCTTT. Translated: CASSIEGVGRDTEAFF.

This clonotype was picked up many times. The V call is TRBV4-3, the J call TRBJ2-7, with 11 nucleotides matching TRBD2. The V gene's germline CDR1 is LGHNA and CDR2 YSLEER. Trimming took 0 bases from V and 3 from J; bases not matched to a gene: 7. This CDR3 has 17 amino acids. The CDR3 sequence is CASSQDPTSGAIYEQYF. The CDR3 nucleotides are TGCGCCAGCAGCCAAGATCCGACTAGCGGGGCTATCTACGAGCAGTACTTC.

This clonotype was counted a few times. The rearrangement joins TRBV6-5 to TRBJ1-3; 7 bases line up with TRBD1. Trimming took 6 bases from V and 3 from J; bases not matched to a gene: 8. CDR3 size: 15 residues. Germline CDR1 is MNHEY and CDR2 is SVGAGI. The chain's CDR3 is CASRPDRSNGNTIYF. The CDR3 DNA reads TGTGCCAGCAGGCCGGACAGGTCTAATGGAAACACCATATATTTT.

This clonotype came up many times. V gene TRBV20-1 combines with J gene TRBJ2-3; D is uncertain. Germline assignment: CDR1 DFQATT and CDR2 SNEGSKA (reference sequence). The CDR3 covers 13 residues. V lost 3 bases, J lost 0 bases, and 7 bases lay in between. The CDR3 DNA is TGCAGTGCTAGCTCCAAGAGCACAGATACGCAGTATTTT. It yields the protein CSASSKSTDTQYF.

This clonotype was recorded many times. The rearrangement joins TRBV21-1 to TRBJ2-1; the table's TRBD2 call for D was not verified on the DNA. TRBV21-1 represents a pseudogene. The CDR3 runs 17 residues. CDR3 loop: CASTPGTSGGNYNEQFF. The CDR3 nucleotides read TGTGCCAGCACCCCGGGGACTAGCGGGGGGAACTACAATGAGCAGTTCTTC.